This TCR beta chain was recorded in a study of chemoradiotherapy in HPV16-positive cancers. Study background: Candidate HPV-specific clones and shared TCR motifs came from a couple of HPV16-positive patients. Study findings and constraints: Candidate HPV-specific clones and E7-related TCR motifs grew in tumor during treatment.

Libraries were prepared by immunoSEQ multiplex PCR; TCRdb keeps only in-frame clonotypes and omits some of them. The repertoire has about 27,000 clones, roughly 92% of them found once; the top ten carry approximately 19%. Comments on this clone: Its target is unknown.

CDR3 length equals 11 residues. Between the trimmed V and J ends, which lost 4 bases and 4 bases, there was a span of 4 bases. CDR1 and CDR2 (germline): MNHEY, SMNVEV (reference sequence). Over chemoradiotherapy, repertoires were sampled more than once. The chain has TRBV27 and TRBJ1-2, with unresolved D. The sequencing used blood, collected from a patient who underwent chemoradiotherapy. This clonotype originated in a human donor with HPV-associated anogenital cancer. As DNA, the CDR3 is TGTGCCAGCAGTTCAGGCTATGGCTACACCTTC. The encoded protein is CASSSGYGYTF.